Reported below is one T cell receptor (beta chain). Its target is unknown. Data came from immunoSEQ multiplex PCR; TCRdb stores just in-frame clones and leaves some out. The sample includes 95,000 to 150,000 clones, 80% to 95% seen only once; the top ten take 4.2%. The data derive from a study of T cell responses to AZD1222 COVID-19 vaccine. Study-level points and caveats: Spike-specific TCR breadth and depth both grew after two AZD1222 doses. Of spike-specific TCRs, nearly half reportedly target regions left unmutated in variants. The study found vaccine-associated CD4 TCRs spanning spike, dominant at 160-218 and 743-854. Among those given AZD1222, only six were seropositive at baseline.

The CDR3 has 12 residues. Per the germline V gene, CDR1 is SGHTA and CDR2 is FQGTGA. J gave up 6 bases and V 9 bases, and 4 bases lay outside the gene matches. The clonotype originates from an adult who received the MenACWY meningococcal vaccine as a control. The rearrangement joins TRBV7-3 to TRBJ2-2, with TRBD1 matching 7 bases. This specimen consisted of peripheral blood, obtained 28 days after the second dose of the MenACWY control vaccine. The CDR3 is CARQGWAGELFF. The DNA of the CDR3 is TGTGCCAGACAGGGGTGGGCCGGGGAGCTGTTTTTT.